This entry lists 29 T cell receptor beta chains sequenced from one sample in a study of a mutant IDH1 vaccine in newly diagnosed glioma. Specified time point: baseline, week 1 (first vaccination visit). Treatment noted: pre-vaccination baseline after standard-of-care therapy. The repertoire was sequenced with immunoSEQ multiplex PCR; TCRdb's copy has only in-frame clones and lacks some. The table has roughly 41,000 clones, around 78% seen once. The specimen was PBMCs, collected from a glioma patient treated with radiotherapy, temozolomide or both. Receptors were obtained from a middle-aged man with glioma. Some clones in this sample may be carry-over from other donors' samples.

V usage is TRBV5-1 and J usage is TRBJ1-6; no clear D. In germline, CDR1 is SGHRS, CDR2 YFSETQ. The CDR3 length is 15 residues. Between the trimmed V and J ends, which lost 4 bases and 6 bases, there was a span of 14 bases. As DNA, the CDR3 is TGCGCCAGCAGCCCCGGAGGGATTAGTAATTCACCCCTCCACTTT. Amino acid sequence: CASSPGGISNSPLHF.

The V call is TRBV2, the J call TRBJ2-2; 7 nucleotides match TRBD1. Germline values: CDR1 SNHLY, CDR2 FYNNEI. The CDR3 consists of 14 residues. V dropped 6 bases and J dropped 4; count of bases not matched to a gene: 5. The CDR3 here is CASRTGRGTGELFF. CDR3 nucleotides: TGTGCCAGCAGGACAGGGAGAGGCACCGGGGAGCTGTTTTTT.

This clone has just one count. The chain carries TRBV5-4 and TRBJ2-5; 9 bases agree with TRBD2. CDR3 length: 17 amino acids. Germline CDR1 and CDR2: SGHNT and YYREEE (reference sequence). The J segment lost 1 base and the V segment lost 4 bases, leaving 11 bases of the junction unmatched. CDR3 sequence reads: CASSRTGGGAVQETQYF. CDR3 sequence (DNA): TGTGCCAGCAGCCGCACGGGCGGGGGGGCAGTCCAAGAGACCCAGTACTTC.

As concerns this clone: A junction end diverges from the germline sequence, so it may reflect a read error. The chain combines TRBV11-2 with TRBJ1-1; no clear D gene. The CDR3 consists of 13 residues. Germline CDR1 and CDR2: SGHAT and FQNNGV. CDR3 in DNA: TGTGCCAGCAGGTTAGTCTGGGGCACTGAAGCTTTCTTT. This translates into CASRLVWGTEAFF. Combining the CDR3 with reference TRBV11-2 and TRBJ1-1 gives the whole variable domain EAGVAQSPRYKIIEKRQSVAFWCNPISGHATLYWYQQILGQGPKLLIQFQNNGVVDDSQLPKDRFSAERLKGVDSTLKIQPAKLEDSAVYLCASRLVWGTEAFFGQGTRLTVV.

The chain carries TRBV5-1 and TRBJ1-1, with TRBD1 as a possible D gene (5 bases). The germline V gene has CDR1 SGHRS and CDR2 YFSETQ. Trimming removed 2 bases from V and 0 bases from J, with 11 bases in between. This CDR3 has 15 residues. CDR3 sequence reads: CASSFQTDLNTEAFF. Written as DNA, the CDR3 is TGCGCCAGCAGCTTTCAGACAGATTTGAACACTGAAGCTTTCTTT.

The genes are TRBV18 and TRBJ2-2; 8 bases are a match to TRBD2. V shed 2 bases and J 2 bases; nucleotides not matched to a gene: 13. The CDR3 is 19 amino acids. Germline CDR1 KGHSH, CDR2 LQKENI. CDR3 residues: CASSPGAGDTLLNTGELFF. The CDR3 coding sequence is TGTGCCAGCTCACCAGGAGCGGGGGACACCCTACTTAACACCGGGGAGCTGTTTTTT.

This chain joins TRBV30 and TRBJ2-5; D is unresolved. The CDR3 consists of 15 residues. The ends were cut back, 4 bases at V and 5 bases at J, with 20 bases in the middle. Germline V gene lookup returns CDR1 GTSNPN and CDR2 SVGIG (reference sequence). CDR3 region: CAWNGVAATGETQYF. CDR3 in DNA: TGTGCCTGGAACGGAGTTGCCGCTACCGGGGAGACCCAGTACTTC.

There are a few counts of this clone. The chain has TRBV5-1 and TRBJ1-2; the match to TRBD1 covers 9 bases. The germline V gene encodes CDR1 SGHRS and CDR2 YFSETQ. Unmatched junction bases numbered 13, after V lost 3 bases and J lost 7 bases. CDR3 length: 16 amino acids. Here the CDR3 reads CASSWSDRGRRSGYTF. In DNA form, the CDR3 reads TGCGCCAGCAGCTGGTCGGACAGGGGTCGACGGAGTGGCTACACCTTC.

This chain joins TRBV2 and TRBJ2-3; D gene uncertain. This CDR3 has 12 amino acids. The germline CDR1 and CDR2 sequences are SNHLY and FYNNEI. Trimming removed 6 bases from V and 2 bases from J, with 6 bases in between. DNA for the CDR3: TGTGCCAGCAGCCAAGACACAGATACGCAGTATTTT. It is translated as CASSQDTDTQYF.

The chain employs TRBV9 and TRBJ1-1; possibly TRBD1 for D (6 bases). The ends were cut back, 4 bases at V and 8 bases at J, with 21 bases in the middle. This CDR3 is 15 amino acids long. The germline CDR1 and CDR2 sequences are SGDLS and YYNGEE. For the CDR3, the DNA is TGTGCCAGCAGCCCCCGGGGCGTCGCAGGGGCCGAAGCTTTCTTT. Translating it yields CASSPRGVAGAEAFF.

This sequence joins TRBV4-3 and TRBJ2-3; the D gene is possibly TRBD2 (7 bases). The CDR3 loop spans 17 amino acids. From germline, CDR1 is LGHNA and CDR2 YSLEER. The V gene lost 0 bases and the J gene lost 9 bases, with 22 bases spanning the gap. CDR3 loop: CASSQDAAGAPLGTQYF. The DNA of the CDR3 is TGCGCCAGCAGCCAAGATGCCGCGGGGGCCCCACTAGGGACGCAGTATTTT.

The chain recombines TRBV10-2 with TRBJ1-1; TRBD1 might be the D (6 bases). Germline V gene data show CDR1 as WSHSY and CDR2 as SAAADI. The CDR3 sequence is 14 residues long. The V end lost 10 bases, the J end lost 1 base, and 16 bases lay between the germline ends. As DNA, the CDR3 is TGCGCCACCCTGGCTAACAGGGAGAACACTGAAGCTTTCTTT. Translating it yields CATLANRENTEAFF.

The chain recombines TRBV14 with TRBJ2-7; D gene uncertain. The CDR3 length is 13 residues. The ends were cut back, 6 bases at V and 0 bases at J, with 9 bases in the middle. Germline assignment: CDR1 SGHDN and CDR2 FVKESK. CDR3 loop: CASRGPFSYEQYF. Here the CDR3 DNA reads TGTGCCAGCAGAGGCCCCTTCTCCTACGAGCAGTACTTC.

The chain links TRBV6-5 to TRBJ1-1; TRBD1 matches at 10 bases. The germline V gene encodes CDR1 MNHEY and CDR2 SVGAGI. This CDR3 contains 16 residues. Unmatched junction bases numbered 7, after V lost 1 base and J lost 5 bases. The CDR3 region is CASSYLETGGNTEAFF. The DNA of the CDR3 is TGTGCCAGCAGTTACTTGGAGACAGGGGGCAATACTGAAGCTTTCTTT.

J is TRBJ1-5 and V is TRBV6-1, with a tentative D call TRBD1 (6 bases). CDR3 length: 14 amino acids. Germline values: CDR1 MNHNS, CDR2 SASEGT. Trimming shortened V by 7 bases and J by 7 bases, and 17 bases separated the two germline ends. The CDR3 DNA reads as TGTGCCAGCACGACAGGACAAGAATGGCAGCCCCAGCATTTT. It yields the protein CASTTGQEWQPQHF.

This clone has a single count. The chain links TRBV7-2 to TRBJ1-2, with D uncertain. CDR3 length: 12 amino acids. V lost 5 bases to trimming and J lost 5 bases, with 9 bases between them. Germline V lookup: CDR1 SGHTA, CDR2 FQGNSA. CDR3 DNA: TGTGCCAGCAGCCCCGGGAGGTATGGCTACACCTTC. This translates into CASSPGRYGYTF.

The V call is TRBV4-3, the J call TRBJ1-1; 7 bases are a match to TRBD1. Germline trimming cut 4 bases from V and 0 bases from J; bases unmatched to any gene: 8. The germline V gene encodes CDR1 LGHNA and CDR2 YSLEER. The CDR3 has 16 amino acids. The CDR3 DNA sequence: TGCGCCAGCAGCCCCGCACAGGGGCCTCTGAACACTGAAGCTTTCTTT. Translated, it gives CASSPAQGPLNTEAFF.

The V and J genes are TRBV7-9 and TRBJ1-1, with unresolved D. The V gene's germline CDR1 is SEHNR and CDR2 FQNEAQ (reference sequence). CDR3 size: 15 residues. With 4 bases removed from V and 4 bases from J, the gap between germline ends came to 16 bases. In nucleotides, the CDR3 is TGTGCCAGCAGCTCCAACCTCGGTTTGGGCACTGAAGCTTTCTTT. Translating gives CASSSNLGLGTEAFF.

The chain recombines TRBV18 with TRBJ1-6; D perhaps matches TRBD1 (5 bases). V lost 4 bases, J lost 10 bases, and 14 bases lay in between. The CDR3 covers 14 residues. Germline lookup yields CDR1 KGHSH and CDR2 LQKENI. The CDR3 coding sequence is TGTGCCAGCTCACGGAAAGGGGTGGAATCACCCCTCCACTTT. It is translated as CASSRKGVESPLHF. Combining the CDR3 with reference TRBV18 and TRBJ1-6 gives the whole variable domain NAGVMQNPRHLVRRRGQEARLRCSPMKGHSHVYWYRQLPEEGLKFMVYLQKENIIDESGMPKERFSAEFPKEGPSILRIQQVVRGDSAAYFCASSRKGVESPLHFGNGTRLTVT.

The rearrangement uses TRBV5-1 and TRBJ1-2; a weak D match, TRBD1 (5 bases). Germline-derived CDR1 and CDR2 are SGHRS and YFSETQ. This CDR3 region has 13 residues. Trimming removed 2 bases from V and 6 bases from J, with 11 bases in between. The CDR3 loop is CASSFDSRNGYTF. Here the CDR3 DNA reads TGCGCCAGCAGCTTCGACAGTCGGAATGGCTACACCTTC.

This clone was detected once. The chain carries TRBV5-1 and TRBJ1-6; D is undetermined. This CDR3 region has 16 residues. V shed 2 bases and J shed 2 bases, with 11 bases lying between them. Germline CDR1 SGHRS, CDR2 YFSETQ. As DNA, the CDR3 is TGCGCCAGCAGCTTCGCAGGAGTCACCTATAATTCACCCCTCCACTTT. As protein: CASSFAGVTYNSPLHF. The full variable domain, its missing parts supplied by reference TRBV5-1 and TRBJ1-6, is KAGVTQTPRYLIKTRGQQVTLSCSPISGHRSVSWYQQTPGQGLQFLFEYFSETQRNKGNFPGRFSGRQFSNSRSEMNVSTLELGDSALYLCASSFAGVTYNSPLHFGNGTRLTVT.

The rearrangement links TRBV7-9 to TRBJ2-5; the D call may be TRBD1 or TRBD2 (5 bases each). The CDR3 sequence is 19 residues long. Per germline, CDR1 SEHNR and CDR2 FQNEAQ (reference sequence). V was pared by 0 bases and J by 0 bases, with 20 bases between. CDR3 in amino acids: CASSLAGAVGPWYQETQYF. The CDR3 bases are TGTGCCAGCAGCTTAGCCGGGGCAGTCGGCCCTTGGTACCAAGAGACCCAGTACTTC.

The chain carries TRBV5-1 and TRBJ2-1, with 8 bases identical to TRBD1. This CDR3 comprises 13 residues. Germline assignment: CDR1 SGHRS and CDR2 YFSETQ. The V segment lost 4 bases and the J segment 8 bases; nucleotides outside the gene matches: 5. The CDR3: CASSPLTGDEQFF. The CDR3 DNA is TGCGCCAGCAGCCCCCTGACAGGGGATGAGCAGTTCTTC.

This clone has a handful of counts. V gene TRBV2 combines with J gene TRBJ2-5; 10 nucleotides line up with TRBD2. From germline, CDR1 is SNHLY and CDR2 FYNNEI. V dropped 6 bases and J dropped 5; count of bases not matched to a gene: 6. The CDR3 consists of 14 residues. The CDR3 coding sequence is TGTGCCAGCAGGACAACTAGCGGGGCGGAGACCCAGTACTTC. Protein: CASRTTSGAETQYF. Variable domain in full (rest from reference TRBV2 and TRBJ2-5): EPEVTQTPSHQVTQMGQEVILRCVPISNHLYFYWYRQILGQKVEFLVSFYNNEISEKSEIFDDQFSVERPDGSNFTLKIRSTKLEDSAMYFCASRTTSGAETQYFGPGTRLLVL.

The chain employs TRBV9 and TRBJ1-4; TRBD1 agrees at 7 bases. The CDR3 is 15 amino acids. CDR1 SGDLS and CDR2 YYNGEE come from the germline V gene. Trimming cost V 4 bases and J 5 bases; bases outside gene matches: 8. In DNA, the CDR3 is TGTGCCAGCAGCCCGTCGACAGGGTGGAATGAAAAACTGTTTTTT. Translation gives CASSPSTGWNEKLFF.

V gene TRBV5-4 combines with J gene TRBJ1-5, with D unclear. Germline assignment: CDR1 SGHNT and CDR2 YYREEE (reference sequence). The ends were cut back, 3 bases at V and 5 bases at J, with 15 bases in the middle. The CDR3 loop spans 15 amino acids. The CDR3 reads CASSSEDGLDQPQHF. DNA for the CDR3: TGTGCCAGCAGCTCCGAGGACGGGCTCGATCAGCCCCAGCATTTT.

The chain links TRBV5-4 to TRBJ2-1; 9 nucleotides match TRBD2. The junction had 3 bases not matched to a gene; V was cut back by 4 bases and J by 1 base. CDR1 is SGHNT and CDR2 is YYREEE in the germline V gene (reference sequence). This CDR3 is built from 15 residues. CDR3 loop: CASSRAGGSYNEQFF. The CDR3, as DNA: TGTGCCAGCAGCCGGGCGGGGGGGTCCTACAATGAGCAGTTCTTC. Looking up the rest from reference TRBV5-4 and TRBJ2-1 gives the full variable domain: ETGVTQSPTHLIKTRGQQVTLRCSSQSGHNTVSWYQQALGQGPQFIFQYYREEENGRGNFPPRFSGLQFPNYSSELNVNALELDDSALYLCASSRAGGSYNEQFFGPGTRLTVL.

The chain uses TRBV10-3 and TRBJ1-2, with a tentative D call TRBD1 (5 bases). This CDR3 region has 13 residues. Germline lookup yields CDR1 ENHRY and CDR2 SYGVKD. V gave up 6 bases and J gave up 4 bases, with 12 bases separating them. The CDR3 spells CAISETEIYGYTF. The CDR3 DNA follows: TGTGCCATCAGCGAGACAGAGATCTATGGCTACACCTTC.

This sequence joins TRBV4-1 and TRBJ2-1, with D possibly matching TRBD2 (6 bases). The length of the CDR3 is 16 residues. V lost 0 bases, J lost 0 bases, and 9 bases lay in between. CDR1 and CDR2 from the germline V gene are MGHRA and YSYEKL. The CDR3 is CASSQDIGGSYNEQFF. The CDR3 DNA sequence: TGCGCCAGCAGCCAAGATATCGGGGGCTCCTACAATGAGCAGTTCTTC.